These 8 T cell receptor beta chains were all obtained from the same sample, sequenced in a study of blood T cells in healthy people across ages. Together with a sample-barcoded 5' primer, a J-beta primer mix was included in a second PCR lasting roughly 6 to 12 cycles. TCRdb re-called the 5' RACE reads with MiXCR, one entry per CDR3 protein. The table records approximately 600,000 distinct CDR3 sequences, 45% to 65% of them present only once. The sample was blood. These receptors came from a man aged 55 to 69 in good health.

With respect to this clonotype: This could be a read error, since a much larger clone is one nucleotide away. This chain uses TRBV27 with TRBJ1-4; TRBD1 matches at 9 bases. With 5 bases clipped from V and 8 bases from J, the junction kept 15 bases outside the gene matches. The CDR3 consists of 17 residues. Germline loops: CDR1 MNHEY, CDR2 SMNVEV (reference sequence). In DNA, the CDR3 is TGTGCCAGCAGTGAACTCCTACAGGGGGCGGTCGGCGAAAAACTGTTTTTT. This encodes CASSELLQGAVGEKLFF. Drawing the rest from reference TRBV27 and TRBJ1-4, the complete variable domain is EAQVTQNPRYLITVTGKKLTVTCSQNMNHEYMSWYRQDPGLGLRQIYYSMNVEVTDKGDVPEGYKVSRKEKRNFPLILESPSPNQTSLYFCASSELLQGAVGEKLFFGSGTQLSVL.

To note about this clonotype: It is likely a read error, because the conserved phenylalanine at the end of the CDR3 is missing. The chain has TRBV6-1 and TRBJ2-5, with D possibly matching TRBD2 (6 bases). Germline CDR1 MNHNS, CDR2 SASEGT. This CDR3 is 14 amino acids long. CDR3 region: CASRVRDLKETQYY. The CDR3 DNA follows: TGTGCTAGCAGGGTACGGGACTTAAAAGAGACCCAGTACTAC.

V is TRBV20-1 and J is TRBJ1-2; D call uncertain. This CDR3 spans 12 amino acids. In germline, CDR1 is DFQATT, CDR2 SNEGSKA (reference sequence). The germline V and J ends were trimmed by 4 bases and 4 bases, with 10 bases remaining between them. This CDR3 is CSATGERYGYTF. The CDR3 DNA is TGCAGTGCTACCGGGGAACGCTATGGCTACACCTTC.

This rearrangement joins TRBV6-1 to TRBJ2-7; 10 bases are shared with TRBD1. From germline, CDR1 is MNHNS and CDR2 SASEGT. This CDR3 is built from 15 residues. The V and J ends lost 6 bases and 2 bases, in that order; junction bases with no gene match: 7. CDR3 bases: TGTGCCAGCAGAGCAGGGACAGGGGAGGCCTACGAGCAGTACTTC. The encoded protein is CASRAGTGEAYEQYF.

This chain connects TRBV28 to TRBJ1-2; tentatively, D is TRBD1 (5 bases). V gave up 11 bases and J gave up 6 bases, with 19 bases separating them. The germline V gene encodes CDR1 MDHEN and CDR2 SYDVKM. The CDR3 length is 13 residues. CDR3 in amino acids: CAYGRGVVDGYTF. CDR3 DNA sequence: TGTGCCTACGGTAGGGGAGTGGTGGATGGCTACACCTTC.

The V and J genes are TRBV6-2 or TRBV6-3 and TRBJ2-5; maybe TRBD2 (6 bases). Trimming took 7 bases from V and 5 from J, leaving 11 bases between them. There are 12 residues in the CDR3. Germline V CDR1 and CDR2: MNHEY, SVGEGT. CDR3 nucleotides: TGTGCCAGCACGACTAGAAGGGAGACCCAGTACTTC. Its protein product is CASTTRRETQYF.

The chain uses TRBV6-6 and TRBJ2-5; 9 bases are a match to TRBD2. There are 14 residues in the CDR3. Germline CDR1 and CDR2: MNHNY and SVGAGI (reference sequence). Trimming took 6 bases from V and 2 from J; bases not matched to a gene: 4. CDR3 region: CASREAGGQETQYF. The CDR3 DNA follows: TGTGCCAGCAGAGAGGCGGGGGGGCAAGAGACCCAGTACTTC.

The chain has TRBV6-5 and TRBJ2-7, with D hard to call. The germline gives CDR1 MNHEY, CDR2 SVGAGI. V lost 5 bases and J 0 bases, leaving 14 bases between the germline ends. This CDR3 comprises 15 residues. The CDR3 coding sequence is TGTGCCAGCAGTAACAGTGGCTTCAGCTCCTACGAGCAGTACTTC. Residues: CASSNSGFSSYEQYF.